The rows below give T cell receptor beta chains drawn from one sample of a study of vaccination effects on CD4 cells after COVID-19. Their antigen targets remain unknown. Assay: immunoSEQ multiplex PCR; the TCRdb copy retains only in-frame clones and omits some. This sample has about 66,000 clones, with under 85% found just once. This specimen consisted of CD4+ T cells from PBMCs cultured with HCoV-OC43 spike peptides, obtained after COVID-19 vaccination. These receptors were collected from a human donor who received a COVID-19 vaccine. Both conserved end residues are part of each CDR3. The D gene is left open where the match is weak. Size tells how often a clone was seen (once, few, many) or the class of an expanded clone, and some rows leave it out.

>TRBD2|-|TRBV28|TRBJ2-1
TGTGCCAGCAGCGCGGGGGGCAATGAGCAGTTCTTC
CASSAGGNEQFF
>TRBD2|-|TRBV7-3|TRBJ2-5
TGTGCCAGCAGCTTAACGGGGACTAGAGAGACCCAGTACTTC
CASSLTGTRETQYF
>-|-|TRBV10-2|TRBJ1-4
TGCGCCAGCAGCCCTCGAATCGCGGAAAAACTGTTTTTT
CASSPRIAEKLFF
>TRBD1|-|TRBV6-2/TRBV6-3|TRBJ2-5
TGTGCCAGCAGTAAACAGGGGGCAGAGACCCAGTACTTC
CASSKQGAETQYF
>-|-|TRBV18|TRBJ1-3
TGTGCCAGCTCACCCCAGGTGTCCACAAACTCTGGAAACACCATATATTTT
CASSPQVSTNSGNTIYF
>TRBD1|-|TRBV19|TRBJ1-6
TGTGCCAGTAGGACGGGGACAGGGCGGTCACCCCTCCACTTT
CASRTGTGRSPLHF
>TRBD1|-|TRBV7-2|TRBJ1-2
TGTGCCAGCAGCTCCGGGACAGGGAACTATGGCTACACCTTC
CASSSGTGNYGYTF
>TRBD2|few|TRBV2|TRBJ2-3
TGTGCCAGCAGCCCGGGGGGGCCGATATCGGATACGCAGTATTTT
CASSPGGPISDTQYF
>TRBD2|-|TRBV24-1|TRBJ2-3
TGTGCCACCAGTGATCGGCAGGCGGGGGGCAAGGAGGATACGCAGTATTTT
CATSDRQAGGKEDTQYF
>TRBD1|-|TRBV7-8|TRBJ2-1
TGTGCCAGCAGCCTAGGGACAGGGTACAATGAGCAGTTCTTC
CASSLGTGYNEQFF
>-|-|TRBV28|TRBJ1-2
TGTGCCAGCAGTTTCCCTACGGGAGCTAACTATGGCTACACCTTC
CASSFPTGANYGYTF
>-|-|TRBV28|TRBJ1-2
TGTGCCAGTTATAAGCCGGGACGGCAAAGCTATGGCTACACCTTC
CASYKPGRQSYGYTF
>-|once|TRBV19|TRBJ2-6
TGTGCCAGTAGTCCGACAGTCTCTGGGGCCAACGTCCTGACTTTC
CASSPTVSGANVLTF
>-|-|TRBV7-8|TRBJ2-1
TGTGCCAGCAGCCTAGGACTACCCAATGAGCAGTTCTTC
CASSLGLPNEQFF
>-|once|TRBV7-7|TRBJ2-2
TGTGCCAGCAGCTTAGAGGTGTTTAGGGAAACAAACACCGGGGAGCTGTTTTTT
CASSLEVFRETNTGELFF
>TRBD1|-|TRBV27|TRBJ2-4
TGTGCCAGCAGTCTACACCTGGGACAGGGGCTCACCAAAAACATTCAGTACTTC
CASSLHLGQGLTKNIQYF
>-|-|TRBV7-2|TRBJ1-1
TGTGCCAGCAGCTTTGGCGGACTCGGTGAAGCTTTCTTT
CASSFGGLGEAFF
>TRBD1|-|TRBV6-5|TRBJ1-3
TGTGCCAGCAGTTCCTTTTTCGGACAGGCCGGAAACACCATATATTTT
CASSSFFGQAGNTIYF
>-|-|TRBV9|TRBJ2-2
TGTGCCAGCAGCTCGAGGACCGGAGGGGCCGGGGAGCTGTTTTTT
CASSSRTGGAGELFF
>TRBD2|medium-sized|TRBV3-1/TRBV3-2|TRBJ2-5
TGTGCCAGCAGCCACCCTAGCGGGGGGGCCCAAGAGACCCAGTACTTC
CASSHPSGGAQETQYF
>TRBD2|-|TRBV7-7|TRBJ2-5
TGTGCCAGCAGCTTACAACTAGCGGGGGCGAAAGAGACCCAGTACTTC
CASSLQLAGAKETQYF
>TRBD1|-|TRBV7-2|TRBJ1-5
TGTGCCAGCAGCTTAAGCCAGGGGGCTAATCAGCCCCAGCATTTT
CASSLSQGANQPQHF
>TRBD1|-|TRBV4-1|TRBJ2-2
TGCGCCAGCAGCCACTCAGACAGGGCCGGGGAGCTGTTTTTT
CASSHSDRAGELFF
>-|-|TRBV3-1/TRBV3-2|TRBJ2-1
TGTGCCAGCAGCCAATTGATAGCAATTGAGCAGTTCTTC
CASSQLIAIEQFF
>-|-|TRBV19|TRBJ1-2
TGTGCCAGTAGTATACCGGGAGCTAACTATGGCTACACCTTC
CASSIPGANYGYTF
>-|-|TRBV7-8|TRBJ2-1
TGTGCCAGCAGCTTACGCACGGGGCTTTCCTACAATGAGCAGTTCTTC
CASSLRTGLSYNEQFF
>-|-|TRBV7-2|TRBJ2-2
TGTGCCAGCAGAGGATGGGACACCGGGGAGCTGTTTTTT
CASRGWDTGELFF
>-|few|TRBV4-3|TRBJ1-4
TGCGCCAGCAGCCAAGGGGTCAAACTGTTTTTT
CASSQGVKLFF
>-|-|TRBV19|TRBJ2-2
TGTGCCAGTAGTACCCCCTTCTATAACACCGGGGAGCTGTTTTTT
CASSTPFYNTGELFF
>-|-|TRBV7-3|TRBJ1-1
TGTGCCAGCAGCTTAAGTGGGATTTCTGAAGCTTTCTTT
CASSLSGISEAFF
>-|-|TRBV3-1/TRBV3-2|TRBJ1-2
TGTGCCAGCAGCCAAGAATGGAGGTTAGCTTCCCGGGCAGTCCCCTATGGCTACACCTTC
CASSQEWRLASRAVPYGYTF
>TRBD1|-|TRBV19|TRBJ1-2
TGTGCCAGTAGTGCCGACAGGGTATTCGGCTACACCTTC
CASSADRVFGYTF
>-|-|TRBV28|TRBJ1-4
TGTGCCAGCAGTGGGGGGACCGGAGCTAATGAAAAACTGTTTTTT
CASSGGTGANEKLFF
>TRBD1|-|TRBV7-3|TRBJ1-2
TGTGCCAGCAGCGGTACAGGGGGCTATGGCTACACCTTC
CASSGTGGYGYTF
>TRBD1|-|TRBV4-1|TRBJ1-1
TGCGCCAGCAGCCAAAGGACAGGGGGAGGCACTGAAGCTTTCTTT
CASSQRTGGGTEAFF
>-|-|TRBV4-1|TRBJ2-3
TGCGCCAGCAGCCATCCGGGGGGCCTGTTTGATACGCAGTATTTT
CASSHPGGLFDTQYF
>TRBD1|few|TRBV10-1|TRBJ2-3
TGCGCCAGCATTCTGGGACAGGGGGATACGCAGTATTTT
CASILGQGDTQYF
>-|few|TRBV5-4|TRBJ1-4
TGTGCCAGCAGCCGGACTAACGGGGTTAAGATCGGAAAACTGTTTTTT
CASSRTNGVKIGKLFF
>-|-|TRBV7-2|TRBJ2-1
TGTGCCAGCAGCTTCCCAGGTCGTGAGCAGTTCTTC
CASSFPGREQFF
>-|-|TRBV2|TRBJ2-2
TGTGCCAGCAGTCTTTGGGCGAACACCGGGGAGCTGTTTTTT
CASSLWANTGELFF
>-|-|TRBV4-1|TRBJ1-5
TGCGCCAGCAGCCAGACAGGTACCAGCAATCAGCCCCAGCATTTT
CASSQTGTSNQPQHF
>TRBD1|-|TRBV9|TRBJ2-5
TGTGCCAGCAGTAAAGGACAGGGCTATGAGACCCAGTACTTC
CASSKGQGYETQYF
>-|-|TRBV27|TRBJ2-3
TGTGCCAGCAGTTTATCGACACCCACAGATACGCAGTATTTT
CASSLSTPTDTQYF
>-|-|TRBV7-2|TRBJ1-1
TGTGCCAGCAGCGTAGCAGGGATCATGAACACTGAAGCTTTCTTT
CASSVAGIMNTEAFF